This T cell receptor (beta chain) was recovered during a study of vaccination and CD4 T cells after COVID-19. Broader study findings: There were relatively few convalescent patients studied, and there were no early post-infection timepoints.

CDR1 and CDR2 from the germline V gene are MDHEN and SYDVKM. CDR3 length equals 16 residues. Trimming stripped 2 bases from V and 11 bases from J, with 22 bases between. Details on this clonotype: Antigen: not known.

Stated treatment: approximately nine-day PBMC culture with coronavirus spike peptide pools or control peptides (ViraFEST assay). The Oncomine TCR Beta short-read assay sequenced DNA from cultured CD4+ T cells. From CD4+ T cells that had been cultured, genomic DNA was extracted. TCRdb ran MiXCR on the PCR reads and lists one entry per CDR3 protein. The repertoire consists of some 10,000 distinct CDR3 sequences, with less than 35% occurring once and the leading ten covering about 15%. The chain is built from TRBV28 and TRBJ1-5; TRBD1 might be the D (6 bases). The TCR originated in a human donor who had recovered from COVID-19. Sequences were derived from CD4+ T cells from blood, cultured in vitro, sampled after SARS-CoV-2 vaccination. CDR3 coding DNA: TGTGCCAGCAGTTTAGTTTCTCCCGGGACACCATACGCCCAGCATTTT. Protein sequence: CASSLVSPGTPYAQHF.